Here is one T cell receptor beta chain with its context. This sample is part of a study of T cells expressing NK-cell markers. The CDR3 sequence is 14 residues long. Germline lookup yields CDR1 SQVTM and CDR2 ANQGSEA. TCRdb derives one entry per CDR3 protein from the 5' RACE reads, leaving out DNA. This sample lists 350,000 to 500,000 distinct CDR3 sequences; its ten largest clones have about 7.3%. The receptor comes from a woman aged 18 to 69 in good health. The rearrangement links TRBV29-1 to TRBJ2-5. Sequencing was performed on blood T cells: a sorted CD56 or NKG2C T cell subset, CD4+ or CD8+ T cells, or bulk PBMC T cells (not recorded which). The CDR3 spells CSVEGQRRSETQYF.